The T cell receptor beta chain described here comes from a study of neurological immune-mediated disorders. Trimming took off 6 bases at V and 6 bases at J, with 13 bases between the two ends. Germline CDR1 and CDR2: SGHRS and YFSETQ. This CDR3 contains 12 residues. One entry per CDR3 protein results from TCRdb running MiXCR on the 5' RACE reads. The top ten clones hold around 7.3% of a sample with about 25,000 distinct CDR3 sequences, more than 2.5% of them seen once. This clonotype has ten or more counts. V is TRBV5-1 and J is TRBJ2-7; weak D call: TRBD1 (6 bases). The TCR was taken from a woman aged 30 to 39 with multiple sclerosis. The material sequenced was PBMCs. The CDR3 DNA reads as TGCGCCAGCACCTCGACAGGCCGCGAGCAGTACTTC. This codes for CASTSTGREQYF.